A selection of T cell receptor beta chains follows, all from one sample in a study of regulatory T cells in long-lasting Graves disease. TCRdb recomputed calls from the multiplex PCR reads with MiXCR, one row per CDR3 protein. The sample has approximately 470,000 distinct CDR3 sequences, less than 25% seen once. The starting material was peripheral blood mononuclear cells (PBMCs), obtained when the disease was refractory, from a patient treated with antithyroid drugs. These receptor sequences come from a female donor with Graves disease. The CDR3 runs from the conserved cysteine through the conserved F or W. A D gene is named only where the DNA matches it firmly. The size entry is marked missing in some rows and otherwise reads once, few, many or a size class.

>TRBJ1-5|few|.|TRBV7-8
TGTGCCAGCAGCCCCGGTAGGAGTGAAAATCAGCCCCAGCATTTT
CASSPGRSENQPQHF
>TRBJ2-7|many|.|TRBV28
TGTGCCAGCAGTTTGGGCTGGTCCTACGAGCAGTACTTC
CASSLGWSYEQYF
>TRBJ2-2|few|.|TRBV7-2
TGTGCCAGCAGCGAATACCAACCGAGCACCGGGGAGCTGTTTTTT
CASSEYQPSTGELFF
>TRBJ2-7|.|TRBD2|TRBV6-1
TGTGCCAGCAGTGAAGCTCAGCGGGGGCCATCCTACGAGCAGTACTTC
CASSEAQRGPSYEQYF
>TRBJ2-7|many|TRBD2|TRBV29-1
TGCAGCGGCACTAGCGGGAGTGGTGAGCAGTACTTC
CSGTSGSGEQYF
>TRBJ2-7|many|.|TRBV10-3
TGTGCCATAGGATTAGCACACGGCGAGCAGTACTTC
CAIGLAHGEQYF
>TRBJ2-7|many|TRBD2|TRBV27
TGTGCCAGCAGTTCTGGGACTAGCGGGAGCAGGTACGAGCAGTACTTC
CASSSGTSGSRYEQYF
>TRBJ2-2|few|.|TRBV18
TGTGCCAGCTCGCCCCTTCACGCCGCGAACACCGGGGAGCTGTTTTTT
CASSPLHAANTGELFF
>TRBJ2-3|.|.|TRBV13
TGTGCCAGCAGCTTAGGCCCTAGCCCCTATAGCACAGATACGCAGTATTTT
CASSLGPSPYSTDTQYF
>TRBJ2-7|many|TRBD1|TRBV28
TGTGCCAGCAATTTAGGACAGGTGTTCTCCTACGAGCAGTACTTC
CASNLGQVFSYEQYF
>TRBJ2-2|many|.|TRBV7-2
TGTGCCAGCAGCTTAGTGATAGGAACCGGGGAGCTGTTTTTT
CASSLVIGTGELFF
>TRBJ1-1|many|.|TRBV6-5
TGTGCCAGCAGTTACTCACGGGCAGGGGCTATTGAAGCTTTCTTT
CASSYSRAGAIEAFF
>TRBJ2-1|few|TRBD2|TRBV5-1
TGCGCCAGCAGCCGACGGGGAGGGATATCAAACAATGAGCAGTTCTTC
CASSRRGGISNNEQFF
>TRBJ2-5|many|TRBD1|TRBV6-5
TGTGCCAGCAGTTACAGGGGTACAGGGGCGGGAGAGACCCAGTACTTC
CASSYRGTGAGETQYF
>TRBJ2-7|many|.|TRBV28
TGTGCCAGCAGTTTTCCCCCCGCCAGGGTCGTTCGCTCCTACGAGCAGTACTTC
CASSFPPARVVRSYEQYF
>TRBJ1-2|many|TRBD1|TRBV5-4
TGTGCCAGCAGCGCAGGGGGCAGGGTTGTTGATGGCTACACCTTC
CASSAGGRVVDGYTF
>TRBJ2-7|few|.|TRBV19
TGTGCCAGTAGTATACAGGCAGGAGCCTACGAGCAGTACTTC
CASSIQAGAYEQYF
>TRBJ1-6|many|TRBD1|TRBV28
TGTGCCAGCAGCATCCCGGACAGGGCCTATAATTCACCCCTCCACTTT
CASSIPDRAYNSPLHF
>TRBJ1-5|.|.|TRBV19
TGTGCCAGTACTTTGGGTTATAGCAATCAGCCCCAGCATTTT
CASTLGYSNQPQHF
>TRBJ1-5|.|TRBD1|TRBV19
TGTGCCAGTAGTATAGTAGGGGGACAGCCCAATCAGCCCCAGCATTTT
CASSIVGGQPNQPQHF
>TRBJ1-1|many|TRBD1|TRBV12-3/TRBV12-4
TGTGCCAGCAGTCCCCTTGCGGACAGGCAGAACACTGAAGCTTTCTTT
CASSPLADRQNTEAFF
>TRBJ1-2|few|TRBD1|TRBV5-1
TGCGCCAGCAGCTTGGAACAGGGGGGCAACTATGGCTACACCTTC
CASSLEQGGNYGYTF
>TRBJ2-7|many|.|TRBV29-1
TGCAGCGTGATCCTGGCCTACGAGCAGTACTTC
CSVILAYEQYF
>TRBJ2-7|many|TRBD1|TRBV2
TGTGCCAGCAGTGAAGACAGGGGGACCTACGAGCAGTACTTC
CASSEDRGTYEQYF
>TRBJ1-1|many|.|TRBV9
TGTGCCAGCAGCGTAGACCAGGCCACTGAAGCTTTCTTT
CASSVDQATEAFF
>TRBJ2-5|many|TRBD1|TRBV10-3
TGTGCCATCAGCTATACAGGGGGAGAGACCCAGTACTTC
CAISYTGGETQYF
>TRBJ2-4|.|.|TRBV3-1
TGTGCCAGCAGCCCGTCCGGGACACCCCTAGCCAAAAACATTCAGTACTTC
CASSPSGTPLAKNIQYF
>TRBJ1-1|many|.|TRBV5-4
TGTGCCAGCAGCCACAGCCGGAGCACTGAAGCTTTCTTT
CASSHSRSTEAFF